Listed here are 29 T cell receptor beta chains from one sample, sequenced in a study of T cells in Graves' hyperthyroidism and ophthalmopathy. Template material for amplifying TCR beta CDR3 regions consisted of RNA transcripts. In the first-round RT-PCR of the TCR CDR3, the HTBI primer set was used. TCRdb reprocessed the multiplex PCR reads via MiXCR and lists one record per CDR3 protein. The profile shows around 200,000 distinct CDR3 sequences, about 15% of them singletons. Material for sequencing was blood. Source of these receptors: a woman between 50 and 59 years old with Graves' hyperthyroidism.

Comment on this clonotype: With a much larger clone just one base away, this may be a read error. The chain combines TRBV12-3 or TRBV12-4 with TRBJ1-3; D not certain. The V and J ends lost 6 bases and 7 bases respectively, with 10 bases between them. The CDR3 is made up of 12 amino acids. The CDR3 is CASSVRWNTIYF. The CDR3 DNA is TGTGCCAGCAGCGTCCGGTGGAACACCATATATTTT.

A remark on this clonotype: With a much larger clone just one base away, this may be a read error. The V and J genes are TRBV7-2 and TRBJ2-4; possibly TRBD1 for D (6 bases). The V end lost 0 bases, the J end lost 5 bases, and 11 bases lay between the germline ends. The CDR3 consists of 15 residues. Germline V gives CDR1 SGHTA, CDR2 FQGNSA. The DNA for the CDR3 is TGTGCCAGCAGCTTAGCCCGGACAGATCAAAACATTCAGTACTTC. Its protein product is CASSLARTDQNIQYF.

In its sample, this clonotype was seen many times. The V and J genes are TRBV7-2 and TRBJ1-6, with 9 bases aligning to TRBD1. Germline lookup yields CDR1 SGHTA and CDR2 FQGNSA. V gave up 3 bases and J gave up 0 bases; unmatched junction bases: 6. This CDR3 comprises 18 residues. The CDR3 bases are TGTGCCAGCAGCTTGGGACAGGGAATTAGCTCCTATAATTCACCCCTCCACTTT. Translating gives CASSLGQGISSYNSPLHF.

This clonotype was counted at least ten times. The V call is TRBV2, the J call TRBJ2-2; D is ambiguous. The CDR3 is 11 amino acids. Germline CDR1 is SNHLY and CDR2 is FYNNEI. The V and J ends lost 3 bases and 7 bases respectively, with 3 bases between them. CDR3 bases: TGTGCCAGCAGTGAGGTCGGGGAGCTGTTTTTT. It specifies CASSEVGELFF.

The chain is built from TRBV11-2 and TRBJ2-1; unclear D gene. Germline values: CDR1 SGHAT, CDR2 FQNNGV. The CDR3 has 13 amino acids. V shed 2 bases and J shed 10 bases, with 12 bases lying between them. The DNA of the CDR3 is TGTGCCAGCAGCTTAAATCTTGTTGGGGAGCAGTTCTTC. It is translated as CASSLNLVGEQFF.

At least ten counts were recorded for this clonotype. CDR3 in amino acids: CASRHSGANVLTF. DNA of the CDR3: TGTGCCAGCAGACACTCTGGGGCCAACGTCCTGACTTTC. The chain joins TRBV11-2 to TRBJ2-6; D is unclear. Germline lookup yields CDR1 SGHAT and CDR2 FQNNGV. The CDR3 totals 13 residues. V dropped 6 bases and J dropped 0 bases, with 3 bases sitting between them.

There are many counts of this clonotype. The V and J genes are TRBV7-8 and TRBJ1-2; D uncertain. V lost 1 base to trimming and J lost 4 bases, with 10 bases between them. This CDR3 is 14 amino acids long. Per the germline V gene, CDR1 is SGHVS and CDR2 is FQNEAQ. The CDR3 bases are TGTGCCAGCAGCTTAGGAAGGGAAATCTATGGCTACACCTTC. This codes for CASSLGREIYGYTF.

This clonotype was recorded many times. The chain employs TRBV28 and TRBJ2-5; possibly TRBD1 for D (6 bases). CDR1 MDHEN and CDR2 SYDVKM come from the germline V gene. Trimming took 0 bases from V and 5 from J, leaving 13 bases between them. This CDR3 has 15 residues. The CDR3 DNA sequence: TGTGCCAGCAGTTTATGGGGGGCCGCGCGGGAGACCCAGTACTTC. Translated, it gives CASSLWGAARETQYF.

The V gene is TRBV5-1, the J gene TRBJ2-2; D ambiguous. This CDR3 comprises 14 residues. V lost 0 bases to trimming and J lost 1 base, with 4 bases between them. Germline V gene sequence: CDR1 SGHRS, CDR2 YFSETQ. DNA for the CDR3: TGCGCCAGCAGCTTGGCCTTGAACACCGGGGAGCTGTTTTTT. It yields the protein CASSLALNTGELFF.

The V gene is TRBV19, the J gene TRBJ1-5; unclear D gene. Germline V lookup: CDR1 LNHDA, CDR2 SQIVND (reference sequence). There are 18 residues in the CDR3. Trimming removed 5 bases from V and 6 bases from J, with 26 bases in between. This chain's CDR3 is CASSSVAPGYATGQPQHF. CDR3 DNA sequence: TGTGCCAGTAGTTCGGTCGCGCCGGGGTATGCGACGGGTCAGCCCCAGCATTTT. The whole variable domain, filled in from reference TRBV19 and TRBJ1-5, reads DGGITQSPKYLFRKEGQNVTLSCEQNLNHDAMYWYRQDPGQGLRLIYYSQIVNDFQKGDIAEGYSVSREKKESFPLTVTSAQKNPTAFYLCASSSVAPGYATGQPQHFGDGTRLSIL.

This clonotype was recorded at least ten times. V usage is TRBV24-1 and J usage is TRBJ1-2; no firm D call. From germline, CDR1 is KGHDR and CDR2 SFDVKD. The CDR3 covers 13 residues. Trimming took off 3 bases at V and 6 bases at J, with 10 bases between the two ends. DNA of the CDR3: TGTGCCACCAGTGATCCCCCGCGGGATGGCTACACCTTC. This encodes CATSDPPRDGYTF.

This clonotype was observed a single time. The chain links TRBV7-9 to TRBJ2-1; 7 positions match TRBD1. This CDR3 region has 16 residues. Trimming at V came to 5 bases and at J to 1 base, leaving 8 bases not matched to a gene. Germline loops: CDR1 SEHNR, CDR2 FQNEAQ (reference sequence). The CDR3 sequence is CASSLAPGGSYNEQFF. The CDR3 region has the DNA TGTGCCAGCAGCCTGGCCCCAGGGGGATCCTACAATGAGCAGTTCTTC.

The chain joins TRBV7-9 to TRBJ2-5, with 14 bases identical to TRBD2. V lost 2 bases, J lost 5 bases, and 7 bases stayed unmatched. The CDR3 length is 17 residues. The V gene's germline CDR1 is SEHNR and CDR2 FQNEAQ (reference sequence). The CDR3 DNA reads as TGTGCCAGCAGCTTACCCACGACTAGCGGGGGGGTTGAGACCCAGTACTTC. This gives the protein CASSLPTTSGGVETQYF.

This clonotype was found many times. The V gene is TRBV7-2, the J gene TRBJ2-1; D unresolved. V was cut by 5 bases and J by 1 base, with 18 bases left in between. Germline-derived CDR1 and CDR2 are SGHTA and FQGNSA. The CDR3 length is 17 residues. CDR3 nucleotides: TGTGCCAGCAGCCTTAACTACCTAGTCTTGTCCTACAATGAGCAGTTCTTC. As protein: CASSLNYLVLSYNEQFF. Drawing the rest from reference TRBV7-2 and TRBJ2-1, the complete variable domain is GAGVSQSPSNKVTEKGKDVELRCDPISGHTALYWYRQSLGQGLEFLIYFQGNSAPDKSGLPSDRFSAERTGGSVSTLTIQRTQQEDSAVYLCASSLNYLVLSYNEQFFGPGTRLTVL.

Many counts were recorded for this clonotype. The gene calls are TRBV28 and TRBJ2-3; perhaps D is TRBD1 or TRBD2 (7 bases each). V dropped 6 bases and J dropped 1 base, with 14 bases sitting between them. Germline V gene data show CDR1 as MDHEN and CDR2 as SYDVKM. This CDR3 comprises 15 residues. The CDR3 DNA is TGTGCCAGCAGCCCAGGGGGGGGGGGCACAGATACGCAGTATTTT. Its protein is CASSPGGGGTDTQYF.

This clonotype was counted ten times or more. The chain links TRBV7-6 to TRBJ2-1, with D possibly being TRBD2 (6 bases). V lost 3 bases and J lost 8, with 17 bases in between. This CDR3 comprises 15 residues. Germline V gene data show CDR1 as SGHVS and CDR2 as FNYEAQ. This CDR3 is CASSFDGPPGDEQFF. In DNA form, the CDR3 reads TGTGCCAGCAGCTTTGACGGACCTCCGGGAGATGAGCAGTTCTTC.

This clonotype was recorded many times. The CDR3 reads CASRPVGSSGNTIYF. DNA for the CDR3: TGCGCCAGCAGGCCTGTTGGCAGCTCTGGAAACACCATATATTTT. The rearrangement joins TRBV5-1 to TRBJ1-3; D not certain. Germline CDR1 and CDR2: SGHRS and YFSETQ. The CDR3 is 15 residues long. Trimming pared 5 bases from V and 0 bases from J, leaving 12 bases between.

Turning to this clonotype: The junction shows a germline mismatch at one end, possibly a read error. CDR3 DNA sequence: TGTGCCAGCACTTACTCGTGGCAGAGCATACCCAGCCGCCTCTATGGCTGCACCTTC. It codes for CASTYSWQSIPSRLYGCTF. The chain is built from TRBV6-5 and TRBJ1-2; D gene unclear. Germline CDR1 is MNHEY and CDR2 is SVGAGI. The CDR3 is made up of 19 amino acids.

This clonotype was observed many times. The chain is built from TRBV6-1 and TRBJ2-1; the D is unclear. Deletions cut 8 bases from V and 7 bases from J, with 15 bases between. This CDR3 is built from 13 residues. The germline gives CDR1 MNHNS, CDR2 SASEGT. The CDR3 nucleotides are TGTGCCAGCGGGATCCCACCCGTGAATGAGCAGTTCTTC. This sequence encodes CASGIPPVNEQFF.

This clonotype has a count of ten or more. The chain carries TRBV9 and TRBJ2-5; no definite D call. The germline CDR1 and CDR2 sequences are SGDLS and YYNGEE. This CDR3 region has 13 residues. Trimming shortened V by 0 bases and J by 4 bases, and 7 bases separated the two germline ends. The CDR3 region has the DNA TGTGCCAGCAGCGTAGGGGTTCCAGAGACCCAGTACTTC. Its protein product is CASSVGVPETQYF. The full variable domain, rest sourced from reference TRBV9 and TRBJ2-5, is DSGVTQTPKHLITATGQRVTLRCSPRSGDLSVYWYQQSLDQGLQFLIQYYNGEERAKGNILERFSAQQFPDLHSELNLSSLELGDSALYFCASSVGVPETQYFGPGTRLLVL.

This clonotype showed up many times. This chain uses TRBV11-2 with TRBJ2-5; TRBD1 aligns across 12 bases. The V and J ends lost 5 bases and 5 bases, in that order; junction bases with no gene match: 9. This CDR3 region has 16 residues. Germline CDR1 and CDR2: SGHAT and FQNNGV. The CDR3 DNA reads as TGTGCCAGCAGCACGTACCGGGACAGGGGGCATGAGACCCAGTACTTC. Translation: CASSTYRDRGHETQYF. The variable domain in full, completed from reference TRBV11-2 and TRBJ2-5, reads EAGVAQSPRYKIIEKRQSVAFWCNPISGHATLYWYQQILGQGPKLLIQFQNNGVVDDSQLPKDRFSAERLKGVDSTLKIQPAKLEDSAVYLCASSTYRDRGHETQYFGPGTRLLVL.

This clonotype has ten or more counts. V gene TRBV7-2 combines with J gene TRBJ2-1; 13 nucleotides agree with TRBD2. CDR1 is SGHTA and CDR2 is FQGNSA in the germline V gene. The CDR3 is made up of 15 amino acids. With V trimmed by 5 bases and J by 9 bases, 7 bases remained unmatched. Written as DNA, the CDR3 is TGTGCCAGCAGCGGAACTAGCGGGGGGGTTCTTGAGCAGTTCTTC. Its translation is CASSGTSGGVLEQFF.

This clonotype was recorded many times. The chain links TRBV3-1 to TRBJ1-5; 10 bases map to TRBD1. In germline, CDR1 is LGHDT, CDR2 YNNKEL (reference sequence). V lost 3 bases to trimming and J lost 3 bases; unmatched junction nucleotides: 8. The CDR3 sequence is 17 residues long. For the CDR3, the DNA is TGTGCCAGCAGCCATACCTCGGACAGGGGGTCCAATCAGCCCCAGCATTTT. Its protein is CASSHTSDRGSNQPQHF.

This clonotype occurred many times. The chain recombines TRBV9 with TRBJ1-2, with a tentative D call TRBD1 (6 bases). Trimming cost V 0 bases and J 3 bases, with 18 bases left between them. This CDR3 is built from 17 residues. The germline V gene encodes CDR1 SGDLS and CDR2 YYNGEE. The CDR3 protein is CASSVVGRTDSYYGYTF. DNA for the CDR3: TGTGCCAGCAGCGTAGTAGGTAGGACAGATTCCTACTATGGCTACACCTTC.

This clonotype turned up a few times. The chain joins TRBV7-9 to TRBJ2-2; TRBD2 aligns across 11 bases. Germline V gives CDR1 SEHNR, CDR2 FQNEAQ (reference sequence). This CDR3 is built from 20 residues. Trimming took 5 bases from V and 1 from J; bases not matched to a gene: 15. The CDR3 DNA sequence: TGTGCCAGCAGCCAACCCGACCCTCTAGCGGGGGGATTGAACACCGGGGAGCTGTTTTTT. Translated: CASSQPDPLAGGLNTGELFF. Full variable domain (outside the CDR3, taken from reference TRBV7-9 and TRBJ2-2): DTGVSQNPRHKITKRGQNVTFRCDPISEHNRLYWYRQTLGQGPEFLTYFQNEAQLEKSRLLSDRFSAERPKGSFSTLEIQRTEQGDSAMYLCASSQPDPLAGGLNTGELFFGEGSRLTVL.

A note on this clonotype: This clone may be a read error of a much larger clone one base away. The chain recombines TRBV7-9 with TRBJ2-3, with D hard to call. The V end lost 5 bases, the J end lost 4 bases, and 13 bases lay between the germline ends. CDR3 length equals 14 residues. In germline, CDR1 is SEHNR, CDR2 FQNEAQ (reference sequence). CDR3 in amino acids: CASSRELVPDTQYF. CDR3 DNA: TGTGCCAGCAGCCGAGAGTTGGTTCCAGATACGCAGTATTTT. Looking up the rest from reference TRBV7-9 and TRBJ2-3 gives the full variable domain: DTGVSQNPRHKITKRGQNVTFRCDPISEHNRLYWYRQTLGQGPEFLTYFQNEAQLEKSRLLSDRFSAERPKGSFSTLEIQRTEQGDSAMYLCASSRELVPDTQYFGPGTRLTVL.

This clonotype has a count of ten or more. The rearrangement uses TRBV7-9 and TRBJ1-1, with TRBD1 identical over 7 bases. This CDR3 has 15 amino acids. V dropped 2 bases and J dropped 0; count of bases not matched to a gene: 3. The germline V gene encodes CDR1 SEHNR and CDR2 FQNEAQ (reference sequence). CDR3 sequence reads: CASSLQGQLNTEAFF. In DNA, the CDR3 is TGTGCCAGCAGCTTACAGGGACAGCTGAACACTGAAGCTTTCTTT.

Ten or more counts support this clonotype. The CDR3 loop reads CSAQVRGTDTQYF. CDR3 in DNA: TGCAGTGCGCAGGTCAGGGGCACAGATACGCAGTATTTT. The V call is TRBV20-1, the J call TRBJ2-3; maybe TRBD1 (5 bases). The CDR3 spans 13 residues. Germline V gives CDR1 DFQATT, CDR2 SNEGSKA (reference sequence). The ends were cut back, 6 bases at V and 1 base at J, with 11 bases in the middle.

The rearrangement links TRBV5-1 to TRBJ1-1; D uncertain. This CDR3 contains 14 residues. Trimming took off 1 base at V and 2 bases at J, with 9 bases between the two ends. Germline V gives CDR1 SGHRS, CDR2 YFSETQ. DNA for the CDR3: TGCGCCAGCAGCTTGATAGAGGTTAACACTGAAGCTTTCTTT. It encodes CASSLIEVNTEAFF.